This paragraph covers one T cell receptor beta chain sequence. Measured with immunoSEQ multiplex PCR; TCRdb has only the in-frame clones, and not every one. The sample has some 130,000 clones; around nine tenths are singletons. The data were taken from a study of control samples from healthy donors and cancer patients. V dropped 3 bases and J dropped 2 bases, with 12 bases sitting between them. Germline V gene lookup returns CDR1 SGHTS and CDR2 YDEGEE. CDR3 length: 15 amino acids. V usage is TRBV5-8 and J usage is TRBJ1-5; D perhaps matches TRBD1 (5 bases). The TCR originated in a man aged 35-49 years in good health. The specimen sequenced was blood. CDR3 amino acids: CASSSSGGGNQPQHF. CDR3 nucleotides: TGTGCCAGCAGCTCGTCGGGGGGGGGCAATCAGCCCCAGCATTTT. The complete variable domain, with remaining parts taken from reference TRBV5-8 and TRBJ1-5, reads EAGVTQSPTHLIKTRGQQATLRCSPISGHTSVYWYQQALGLGLQFLLWYDEGEERNRGNFPPRFSGRQFPNYSSELNVNALELEDSALYLCASSSSGGGNQPQHFGDGTRLSIL.